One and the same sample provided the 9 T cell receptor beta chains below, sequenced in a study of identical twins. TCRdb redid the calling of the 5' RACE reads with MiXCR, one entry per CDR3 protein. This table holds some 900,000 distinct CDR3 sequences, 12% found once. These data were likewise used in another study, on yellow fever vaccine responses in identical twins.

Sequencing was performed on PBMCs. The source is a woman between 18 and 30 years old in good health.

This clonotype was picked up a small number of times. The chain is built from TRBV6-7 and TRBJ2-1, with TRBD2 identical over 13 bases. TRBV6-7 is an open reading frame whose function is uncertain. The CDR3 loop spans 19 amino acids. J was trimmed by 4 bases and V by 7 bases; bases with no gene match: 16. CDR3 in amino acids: CASNPGGLAGAFQYNEQFF. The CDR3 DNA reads TGTGCCAGCAACCCCGGCGGACTAGCGGGAGCTTTTCAATACAATGAGCAGTTCTTC.

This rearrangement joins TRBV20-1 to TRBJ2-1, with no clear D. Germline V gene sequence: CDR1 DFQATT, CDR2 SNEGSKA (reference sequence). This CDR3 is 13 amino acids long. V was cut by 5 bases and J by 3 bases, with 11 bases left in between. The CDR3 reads CSAEAVGYNEQFF. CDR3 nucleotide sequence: TGCAGTGCTGAGGCGGTTGGCTACAATGAGCAGTTCTTC.

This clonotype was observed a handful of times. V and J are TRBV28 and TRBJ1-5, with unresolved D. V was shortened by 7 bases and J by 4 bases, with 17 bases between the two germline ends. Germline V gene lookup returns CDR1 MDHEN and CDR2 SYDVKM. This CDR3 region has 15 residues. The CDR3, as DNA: TGTGCCAGCACCTCCCTGGGTAGGGAAAATCAGCCCCAGCATTTT. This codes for CASTSLGRENQPQHF. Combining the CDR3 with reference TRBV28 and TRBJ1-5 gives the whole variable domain DVKVTQSSRYLVKRTGEKVFLECVQDMDHENMFWYRQDPGLGLRLIYFSYDVKMKEKGDIPEGYSVSREKKERFSLILESASTNQTSMYLCASTSLGRENQPQHFGDGTRLSIL.

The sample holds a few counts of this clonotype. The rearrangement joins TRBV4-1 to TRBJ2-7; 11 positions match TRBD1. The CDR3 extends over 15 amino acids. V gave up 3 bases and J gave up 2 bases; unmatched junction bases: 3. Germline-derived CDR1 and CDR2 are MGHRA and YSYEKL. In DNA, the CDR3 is TGCGCCAGCAGCCACCCGGGACAGGGGGCCTACGAGCAGTACTTC. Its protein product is CASSHPGQGAYEQYF.

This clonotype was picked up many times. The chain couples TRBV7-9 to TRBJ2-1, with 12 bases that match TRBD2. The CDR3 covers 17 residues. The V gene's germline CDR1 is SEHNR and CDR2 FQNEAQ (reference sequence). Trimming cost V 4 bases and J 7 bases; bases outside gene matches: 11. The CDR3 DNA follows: TGTGCCAGCAGCTCGAGCCTAGCGGGAGGGAGGTATAATGAGCAGTTCTTC. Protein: CASSSSLAGGRYNEQFF.

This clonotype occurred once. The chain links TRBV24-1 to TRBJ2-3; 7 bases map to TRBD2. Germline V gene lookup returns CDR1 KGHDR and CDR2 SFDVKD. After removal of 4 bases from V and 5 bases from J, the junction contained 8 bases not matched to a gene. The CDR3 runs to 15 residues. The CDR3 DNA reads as TGTGCCACCAGTGACCCGGCGGGAGTGGGAGATACGCAGTATTTT. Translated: CATSDPAGVGDTQYF.

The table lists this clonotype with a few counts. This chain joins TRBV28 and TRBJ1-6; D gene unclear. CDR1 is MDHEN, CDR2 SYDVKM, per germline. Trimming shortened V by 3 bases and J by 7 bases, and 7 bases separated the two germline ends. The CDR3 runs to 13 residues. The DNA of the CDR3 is TGTGCCAGCAGTTTTCACGAAAATTCACCCCTCCACTTT. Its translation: CASSFHENSPLHF.

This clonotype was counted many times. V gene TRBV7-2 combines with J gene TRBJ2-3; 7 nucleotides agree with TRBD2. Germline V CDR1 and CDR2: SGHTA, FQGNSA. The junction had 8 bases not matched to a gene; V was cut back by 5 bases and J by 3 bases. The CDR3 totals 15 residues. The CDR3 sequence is CASSLRTRNTDTQYF. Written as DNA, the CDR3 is TGTGCCAGCAGCCTAAGGACTAGGAATACAGATACGCAGTATTTT.

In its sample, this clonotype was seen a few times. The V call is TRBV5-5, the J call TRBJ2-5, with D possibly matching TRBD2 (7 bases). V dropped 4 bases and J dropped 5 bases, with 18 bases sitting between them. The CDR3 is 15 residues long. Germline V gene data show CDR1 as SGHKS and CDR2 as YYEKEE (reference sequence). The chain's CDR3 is CASSVGPGEGETQYF. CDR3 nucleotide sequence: TGTGCCAGCAGCGTCGGACCAGGGGAGGGGGAGACCCAGTACTTC. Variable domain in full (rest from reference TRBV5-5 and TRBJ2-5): DAGVTQSPTHLIKTRGQQVTLRCSPISGHKSVSWYQQVLGQGPQFIFQYYEKEERGRGNFPDRFSARQFPNYSSELNVNALLLGDSALYLCASSVGPGEGETQYFGPGTRLLVL.